This entry concerns a single TCR beta chain. Everyone who donated was a healthy bone marrow donor. In the PCR, 60 Vbeta and 13 Jbeta primers were used. The repertoire was sequenced with immunoSEQ multiplex PCR; TCRdb's copy has only in-frame clones and lacks some. Among approximately 110,000 clones listed, 70% to 80% were seen once. These data originate in a study of cytomegalovirus exposure and HLA in healthy donors. This TCR came from a man aged 40-50 years in good health and CMV-seronegative. Sequenced sample: PBMCs.

CDR3 protein: CASSLRGYTDTQYF. DNA of the CDR3: TGTGCCAGCAGCTTAAGAGGGTACACAGATACGCAGTATTTT. The V and J genes are TRBV5-6 and TRBJ2-3; maybe TRBD2 (5 bases). Between the trimmed V and J ends, which lost 2 bases and 2 bases, there was a span of 9 bases. Germline CDR1 SGHDT, CDR2 YYEEEE. This CDR3 has 14 residues. The variable domain in full, with the rest retrieved from reference TRBV5-6 and TRBJ2-3, is DAGVTQSPTHLIKTRGQQVTLRCSPKSGHDTVSWYQQALGQGPQFIFQYYEEEERQRGNFPDRFSGHQFPNYSSELNVNALLLGDSALYLCASSLRGYTDTQYFGPGTRLTVL.